The rows below give T cell receptor beta chains drawn from one sample of a study of blood T cell repertoires in COVID-19. TCRdb's table, derived via immunoSEQ multiplex PCR, lists solely in-frame clones and lacks some. The table lists more than 250,000 clones, under 95% of them singletons. Sequenced sample: PBMCs or T cells enriched from blood (not recorded which). The source is a woman aged 25 to 39 who had recovered from COVID-19. Both conserved end residues are part of each CDR3. D genes are given only for firm matches. Part of the rows lack a size; the others show once, few, many or a class for expanded clones.

TRBV19,15,.,TRBD2,TRBJ2-3,TGTGCCAGTAGTCCGGGGACTAGCGGGAGAGATACGCAGTATTTT,CASSPGTSGRDTQYF
TRBV28,14,.,.,TRBJ1-1,TGTGCCAGCAGTTTTCGGCCACAGAGCACTGAAGCTTTCTTT,CASSFRPQSTEAFF
TRBV6-5,12,.,.,TRBJ1-2,TGTGCCAGCACTTCCGGTCAGGGAGGCTACACCTTC,CASTSGQGGYTF
TRBV28,14,.,.,TRBJ2-7,TGTGCCAGCAATTTAGACCGTAACCCGAGGGAGCAGTACTTC,CASNLDRNPREQYF
TRBV9,16,.,TRBD2,TRBJ2-7,TGTGCCAGCAGCAAAAGTAGGGCTAGCGGGATCTACGAGCAGTACTTC,CASSKSRASGIYEQYF
TRBV11-3,13,.,TRBD2,TRBJ2-1,TGTGCCTCTCGACCCCGTAGCGGGGGATTAATGTTCTTC,CASRPRSGGLMFF
TRBV7-8,13,once,TRBD1,TRBJ1-1,TGTGCCAGCCAGGGGGCTAGGGTCACTGAAGCTTTCTTT,CASQGARVTEAFF
TRBV2,13,.,TRBD1,TRBJ1-2,TGTGCCAGCAGTCAGACAGGGGGCGATGGCTACACCTTC,CASSQTGGDGYTF
TRBV6-5,13,.,.,TRBJ2-7,TGTGCCAGCGGACGGAACGGAGGCTACGAGCAGTACTTC,CASGRNGGYEQYF
TRBV5-4,12,.,TRBD1,TRBJ2-7,TGTGCCAGCAGCCGGACAGGATGGGAGCAGTACTTC,CASSRTGWEQYF
TRBV27,16,.,TRBD1,TRBJ1-2,TGTGCCAGCAGTTTCACCTCTGACAGGGGCCGATATGGCTACACCTTC,CASSFTSDRGRYGYTF
TRBV7-6,12,.,TRBD1,TRBJ1-6,TGTGCCAGTGGGACAGAGAATTCACCCCTCCACTTT,CASGTENSPLHF
TRBV4-2,17,once,.,TRBJ1-4,TGTGCCAGCAGCCAAGAGGGGGGGGGCTCAACTAATGAAAAACTGTTTTTT,CASSQEGGGSTNEKLFF
TRBV5-4,15,.,.,TRBJ2-6,TGTGCCAGCTCAGTCCCAGGGTTGGGGGCCAACGTCCTGACTTTC,CASSVPGLGANVLTF
TRBV7-2,14,.,.,TRBJ2-1,TGTGCCAGCAGCTTTCTCCAGGCCCTCAATGAGCAGTTCTTC,CASSFLQALNEQFF
TRBV9,14,.,.,TRBJ2-1,TGTGCCAGCAGCAGCACGAGCTCCTACAATGAGCAGTTCTTC,CASSSTSSYNEQFF
TRBV24-1,15,.,.,TRBJ2-3,TGTGCCACCAGTGATCCCTACCTGCCGACAGATACGCAGTATTTT,CATSDPYLPTDTQYF
TRBV28,15,.,TRBD1,TRBJ1-5,TGTGCCAGCAACGCTCAGGGGGAGGAACGACAGCCCCAGCATTTT,CASNAQGEERQPQHF
TRBV7-8,14,.,.,TRBJ2-5,TGTGCCAGCAGCTTAGGGAGGGCCGCAGAGACCCAGTACTTC,CASSLGRAAETQYF
TRBV19,13,.,.,TRBJ1-6,TGTGCCAGTAGTATTTCGGTTAATTCACCCCTCCACTTT,CASSISVNSPLHF
TRBV7-2,13,.,TRBD2,TRBJ2-7,TGTGCCAGCAGGCTAGCGGGAGGGGACGAGCAGTACTTC,CASRLAGGDEQYF
TRBV7-9,15,.,TRBD1,TRBJ2-1,TGTGCCAGCAGCTCTAAGGACAGGGTTGTCTATGAGCAGTTCTTC,CASSSKDRVVYEQFF
TRBV24-1,15,.,.,TRBJ2-6,TGTGCCACCAGTGACATCCAACTCGGGGCCAACGTCCTGACTTTC,CATSDIQLGANVLTF
TRBV19,15,.,TRBD2,TRBJ2-1,TGTGCCAGTAGTATAGTCCTAGCGGGAGGTGAGGAGCAGTTCTTC,CASSIVLAGGEEQFF
TRBV6-5,11,.,TRBD2,TRBJ2-7,TGTGCCAGCGGCAACGGGGGGGGACAGTACTTC,CASGNGGGQYF
TRBV3-1/TRBV3-2,20,.,.,TRBJ2-1,TGTGCCAGTCGGGCGAAAGGTCACGAGCGGGTGGTTTCCTCCTACAATGAGCAGTTCTTC,CASRAKGHERVVSSYNEQFF
TRBV27,16,.,.,TRBJ2-3,TGTGCCAGCAGTTTCCAGGGGAACCCTAGCACAGATACGCAGTATTTT,CASSFQGNPSTDTQYF
TRBV27,15,once,TRBD1,TRBJ2-7,TGTGCCAGCAGTTCATCCGGGACAGGAAATTACGAGCAGTACTTC,CASSSSGTGNYEQYF
TRBV28,13,.,.,TRBJ1-2,TGTGCCAGCAGCTCTAAATTAAAGGGGGGCTACACCTTC,CASSSKLKGGYTF
TRBV5-6,16,.,.,TRBJ2-5,TGTGCCAGCAGTACTCCCCGGACTCTTGACGGCGAGACCCAGTACTTC,CASSTPRTLDGETQYF
TRBV7-8,15,.,.,TRBJ1-1,TGTGCCAGCAGCTTAGCGCCGGGGGGCTACACTGAAGCTTTCTTT,CASSLAPGGYTEAFF
TRBV25-1,16,.,TRBD2,TRBJ2-7,TGTGCCAGCAGTGGTATGACTAGCGGGGTTTCCTACGAGCAGTACTTC,CASSGMTSGVSYEQYF
TRBV5-1,14,.,.,TRBJ2-2,TGCGCCAGCAGCGTTACTAGCTTAGCCGGGGAGCTGTTTTTT,CASSVTSLAGELFF
TRBV18,17,.,TRBD2,TRBJ2-5,TGTGCCAGCTCACAATACACTAGCGGGGGGGCCTTGGAGACCCAGTACTTC,CASSQYTSGGALETQYF
TRBV11-3,16,.,.,TRBJ2-2,TGTGCCAGCAGCTTAGTTTCCGGAGGAGCGACCGGGGAGCTGTTTTTT,CASSLVSGGATGELFF
TRBV7-9,14,.,TRBD1,TRBJ1-5,TGTGCCAGCAGCTCGGGACAGGGGGATCAGCCCCAGCATTTT,CASSSGQGDQPQHF
TRBV19,17,.,TRBD2,TRBJ2-7,TGTGCCAGTAGTATGGGGAGGACTAGCGGAGTTTTCTACGAGCAGTACTTC,CASSMGRTSGVFYEQYF
TRBV28,13,.,.,TRBJ2-1,TGTGCCAGCAGTTTATACGGACTGAATGAGCAGTTCTTC,CASSLYGLNEQFF
TRBV6-5,13,.,.,TRBJ1-2,TGTGCCAGCAGACGCGGACTGAACTATGGCTACACCTTC,CASRRGLNYGYTF
TRBV18,16,.,TRBD1,TRBJ1-2,TGTGCCAGCTCACCAGGGGCCCTGGACAGGGGGCGTGGCTACACCTTC,CASSPGALDRGRGYTF
TRBV28,14,.,TRBD1,TRBJ2-4,TGTGCCAGCAGTTTCCCCGACAGGGGAAACATTCAGTACTTC,CASSFPDRGNIQYF
TRBV6-5,10,.,.,TRBJ2-7,TGTGCCAGCAGCATCTACGAGCAGTACTTC,CASSIYEQYF
TRBV6-6,15,.,.,TRBJ2-5,TGTGCCAGCGAAGCGGGAGGCAGGGGGCGGGAGACCCAGTACTTC,CASEAGGRGRETQYF
TRBV4-2,15,few,.,TRBJ1-2,TGTGCCAGCAGCCAAACCGGAGGGAACGAGAATGGCTACACCTTC,CASSQTGGNENGYTF
TRBV5-6,15,.,.,TRBJ2-5,TGTGCCAGCAGCACACTGGGATGGGGCTTCGAGACCCAGTACTTC,CASSTLGWGFETQYF
TRBV5-6,14,.,.,TRBJ2-7,TGTGCCAGCAGCGTTAGCGGATCCTCCTACGAGCAGTACTTC,CASSVSGSSYEQYF
TRBV7-9,16,.,TRBD2,TRBJ2-1,TGTGCCAGCAGCTCGACTAGCGGGAGATCCTACAATGAGCAGTTCTTC,CASSSTSGRSYNEQFF
TRBV7-2,14,.,.,TRBJ2-1,TGTGCCAGCAGGACCGGACACCGCCTCAATGAGCAGTTCTTC,CASRTGHRLNEQFF
TRBV5-6,13,.,.,TRBJ2-3,TGTGCCAGCAGCTTCCAATCCACAGATACGCAGTATTTT,CASSFQSTDTQYF